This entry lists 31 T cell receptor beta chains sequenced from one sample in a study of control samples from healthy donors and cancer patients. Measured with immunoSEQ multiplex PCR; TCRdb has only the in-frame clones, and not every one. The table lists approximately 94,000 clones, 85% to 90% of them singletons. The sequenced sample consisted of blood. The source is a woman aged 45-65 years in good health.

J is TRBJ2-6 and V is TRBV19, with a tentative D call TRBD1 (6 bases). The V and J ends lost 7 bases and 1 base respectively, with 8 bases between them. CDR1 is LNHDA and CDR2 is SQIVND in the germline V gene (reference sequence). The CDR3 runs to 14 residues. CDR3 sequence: CASNRESGANVLTF. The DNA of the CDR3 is TGTGCCAGTAACAGGGAGTCTGGGGCCAACGTCCTGACTTTC.

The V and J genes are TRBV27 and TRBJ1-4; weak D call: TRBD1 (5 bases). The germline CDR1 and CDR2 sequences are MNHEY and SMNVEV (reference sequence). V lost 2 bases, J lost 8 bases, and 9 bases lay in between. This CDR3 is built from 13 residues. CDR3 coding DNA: TGTGCCAGCAGTTTACAGGGAGGGGAAAAACTGTTTTTT. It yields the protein CASSLQGGEKLFF.

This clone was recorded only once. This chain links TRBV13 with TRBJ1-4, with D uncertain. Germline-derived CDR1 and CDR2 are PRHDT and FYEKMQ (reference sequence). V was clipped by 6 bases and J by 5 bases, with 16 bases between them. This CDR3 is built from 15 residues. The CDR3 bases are TGTGCCAGCAGACCAAAGTGGCTCCCCAATGAAAAACTGTTTTTT. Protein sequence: CASRPKWLPNEKLFF.

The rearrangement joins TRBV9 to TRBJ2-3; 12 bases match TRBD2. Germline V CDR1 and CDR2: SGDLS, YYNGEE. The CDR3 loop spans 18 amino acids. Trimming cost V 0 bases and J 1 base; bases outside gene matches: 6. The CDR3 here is CASSVAASGGDGTDTQYF. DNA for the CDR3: TGTGCCAGCAGCGTAGCGGCTAGCGGGGGGGACGGCACAGATACGCAGTATTTT.

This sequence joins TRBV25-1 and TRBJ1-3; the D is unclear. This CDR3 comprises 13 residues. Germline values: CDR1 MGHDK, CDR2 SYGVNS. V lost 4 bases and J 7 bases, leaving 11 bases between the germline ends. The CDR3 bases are TGTGCCAGCAGTGGAAGGTTCCGGAACACCATATATTTT. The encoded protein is CASSGRFRNTIYF.

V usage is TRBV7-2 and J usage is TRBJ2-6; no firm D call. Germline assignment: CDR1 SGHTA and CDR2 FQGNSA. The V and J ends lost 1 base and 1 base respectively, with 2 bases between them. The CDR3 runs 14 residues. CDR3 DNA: TGTGCCAGCAGCTTAGGTTCTGGGGCCAACGTCCTGACTTTC. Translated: CASSLGSGANVLTF.

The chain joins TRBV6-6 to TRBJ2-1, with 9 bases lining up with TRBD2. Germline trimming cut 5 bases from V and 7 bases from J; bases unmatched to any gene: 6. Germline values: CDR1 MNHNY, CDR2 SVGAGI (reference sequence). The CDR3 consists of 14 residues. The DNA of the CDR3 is TGTGCCAGCAGTAAGACTAGCGGCCGGAATGAGCAGTTCTTC. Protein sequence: CASSKTSGRNEQFF.

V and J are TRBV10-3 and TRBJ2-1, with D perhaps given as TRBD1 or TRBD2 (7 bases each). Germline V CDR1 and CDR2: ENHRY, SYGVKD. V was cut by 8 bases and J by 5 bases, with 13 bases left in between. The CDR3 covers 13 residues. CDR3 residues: CAIQGGSDNEQFF. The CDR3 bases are TGTGCCATCCAGGGGGGGTCGGACAATGAGCAGTTCTTC.

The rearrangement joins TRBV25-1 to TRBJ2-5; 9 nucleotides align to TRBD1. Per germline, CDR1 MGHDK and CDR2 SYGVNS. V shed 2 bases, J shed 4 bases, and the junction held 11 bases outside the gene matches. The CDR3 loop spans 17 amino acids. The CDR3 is CASSEGPPTGGIETQYF. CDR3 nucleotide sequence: TGTGCCAGCAGTGAAGGGCCCCCGACAGGGGGTATAGAGACCCAGTACTTC.

The CDR3 sequence is CASSAYNYGYTF. CDR3 in DNA: TGTGCCAGCAGCGCCTATAACTATGGCTACACCTTC. The chain uses TRBV6-1 and TRBJ1-2; D unresolved. The CDR3 spans 12 residues. Germline CDR1 MNHNS, CDR2 SASEGT. Trimming stripped 6 bases from V and 1 base from J, with 6 bases between.

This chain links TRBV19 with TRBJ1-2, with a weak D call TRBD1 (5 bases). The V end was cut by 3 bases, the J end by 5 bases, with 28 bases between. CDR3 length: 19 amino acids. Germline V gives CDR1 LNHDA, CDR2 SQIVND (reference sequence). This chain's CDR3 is CASSISRGFKKQNLYGYTF. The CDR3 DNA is TGTGCCAGTAGTATTTCCCGGGGGTTTAAGAAACAGAACTTGTATGGCTACACCTTC. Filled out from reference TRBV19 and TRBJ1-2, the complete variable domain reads DGGITQSPKYLFRKEGQNVTLSCEQNLNHDAMYWYRQDPGQGLRLIYYSQIVNDFQKGDIAEGYSVSREKKESFPLTVTSAQKNPTAFYLCASSISRGFKKQNLYGYTFGSGTRLTVV.

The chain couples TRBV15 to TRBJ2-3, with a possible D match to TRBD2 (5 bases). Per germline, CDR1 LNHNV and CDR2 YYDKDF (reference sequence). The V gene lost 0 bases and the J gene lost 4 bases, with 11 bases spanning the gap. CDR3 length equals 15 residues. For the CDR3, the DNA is TGTGCCACCAGCAGAGATTCGGACGGGGCAGATACGCAGTATTTT. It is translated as CATSRDSDGADTQYF.

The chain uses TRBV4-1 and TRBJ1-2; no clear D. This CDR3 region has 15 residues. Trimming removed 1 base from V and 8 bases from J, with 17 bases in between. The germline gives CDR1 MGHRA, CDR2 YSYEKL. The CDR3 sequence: CASSQVWGTGLGYTF. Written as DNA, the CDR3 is TGCGCCAGCAGCCAAGTGTGGGGTACTGGACTGGGCTACACCTTC.

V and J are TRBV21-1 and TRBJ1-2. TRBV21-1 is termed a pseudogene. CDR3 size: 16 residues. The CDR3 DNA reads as TGTGCCAGCATCGAAACGGGAGACCGAACCGTTGGCGGCTACACCTTC. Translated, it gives CASIETGDRTVGGYTF.

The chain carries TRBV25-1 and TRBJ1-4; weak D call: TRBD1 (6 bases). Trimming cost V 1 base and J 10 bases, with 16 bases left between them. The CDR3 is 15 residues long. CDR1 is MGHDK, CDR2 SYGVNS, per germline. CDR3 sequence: CASSESGQGTRKLFF. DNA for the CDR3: TGTGCCAGCAGTGAATCCGGGCAGGGGACGAGAAAACTGTTTTTT.

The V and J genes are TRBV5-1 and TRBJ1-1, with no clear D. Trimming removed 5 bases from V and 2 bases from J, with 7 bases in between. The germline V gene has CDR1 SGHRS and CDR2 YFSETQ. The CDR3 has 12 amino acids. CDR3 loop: CASSMSNTEAFF. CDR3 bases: TGCGCCAGCAGTATGAGTAACACTGAAGCTTTCTTT.

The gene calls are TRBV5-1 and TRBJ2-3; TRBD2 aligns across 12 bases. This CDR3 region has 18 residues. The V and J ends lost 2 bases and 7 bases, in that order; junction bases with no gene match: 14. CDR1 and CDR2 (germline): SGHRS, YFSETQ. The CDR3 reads CASSFLGWLAGGANTQYF. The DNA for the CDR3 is TGCGCCAGCAGCTTTCTTGGCTGGCTAGCGGGGGGGGCGAATACGCAGTATTTT.

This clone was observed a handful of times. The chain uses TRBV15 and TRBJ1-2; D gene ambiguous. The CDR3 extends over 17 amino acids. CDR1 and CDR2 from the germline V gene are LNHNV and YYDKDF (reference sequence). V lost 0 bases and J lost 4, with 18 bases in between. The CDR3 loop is CATSRENAGGGGYGYTF. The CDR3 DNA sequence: TGTGCCACCAGCAGAGAAAATGCGGGCGGCGGTGGCTATGGCTACACCTTC.

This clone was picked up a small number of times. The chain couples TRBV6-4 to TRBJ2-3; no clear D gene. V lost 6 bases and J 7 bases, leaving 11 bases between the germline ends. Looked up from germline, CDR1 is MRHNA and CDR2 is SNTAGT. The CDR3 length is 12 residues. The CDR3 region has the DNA TGTGCCAGCAGCCGTCCCAGATATACGCAGTATTTT. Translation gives CASSRPRYTQYF.

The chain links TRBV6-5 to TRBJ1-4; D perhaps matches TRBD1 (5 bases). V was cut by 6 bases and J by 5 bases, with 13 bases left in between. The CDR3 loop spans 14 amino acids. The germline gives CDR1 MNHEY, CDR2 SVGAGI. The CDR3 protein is CASRAGTGNEKLFF. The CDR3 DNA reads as TGTGCCAGCAGGGCCGGGACCGGGAATGAAAAACTGTTTTTT.

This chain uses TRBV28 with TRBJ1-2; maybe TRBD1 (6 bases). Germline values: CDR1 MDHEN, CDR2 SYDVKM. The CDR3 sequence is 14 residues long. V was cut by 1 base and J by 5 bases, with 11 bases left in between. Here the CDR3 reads CASSLYEGGYGYTF. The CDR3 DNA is TGTGCCAGCAGTTTATACGAGGGGGGTTATGGCTACACCTTC.

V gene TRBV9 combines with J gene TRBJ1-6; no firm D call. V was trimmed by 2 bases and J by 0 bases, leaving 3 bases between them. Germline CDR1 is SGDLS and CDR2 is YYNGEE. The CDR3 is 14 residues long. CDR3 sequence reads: CASSVSSYNSPLHF. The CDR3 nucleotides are TGTGCCAGCAGCGTCAGCTCCTATAATTCACCCCTCCACTTT.

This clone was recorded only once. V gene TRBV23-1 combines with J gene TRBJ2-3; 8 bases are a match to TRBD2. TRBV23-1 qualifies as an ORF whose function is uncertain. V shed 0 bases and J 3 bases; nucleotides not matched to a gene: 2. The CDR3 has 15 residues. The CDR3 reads CASSQSRGATDTQYF. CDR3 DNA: TGCGCCAGCAGTCAATCGCGGGGGGCGACAGATACGCAGTATTTT.

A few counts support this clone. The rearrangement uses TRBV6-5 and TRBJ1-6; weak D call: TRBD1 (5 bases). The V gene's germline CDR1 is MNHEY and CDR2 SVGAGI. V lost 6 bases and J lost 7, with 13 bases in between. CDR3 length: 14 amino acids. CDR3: CASRRDEGNSPLHF. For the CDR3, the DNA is TGTGCCAGCAGACGGGACGAGGGAAATTCACCCCTCCACTTT.

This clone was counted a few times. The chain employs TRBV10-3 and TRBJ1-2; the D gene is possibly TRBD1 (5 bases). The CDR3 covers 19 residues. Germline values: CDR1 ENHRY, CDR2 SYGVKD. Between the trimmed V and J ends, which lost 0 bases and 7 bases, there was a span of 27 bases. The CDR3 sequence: CAISESDRRMALAYFGYTF. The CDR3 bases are TGTGCCATCAGTGAGTCCGACAGACGCATGGCCCTGGCCTACTTTGGCTACACCTTC.

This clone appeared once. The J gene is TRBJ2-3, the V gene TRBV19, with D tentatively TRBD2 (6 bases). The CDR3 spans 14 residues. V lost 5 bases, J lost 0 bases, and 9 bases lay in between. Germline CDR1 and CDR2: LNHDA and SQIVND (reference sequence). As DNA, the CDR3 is TGTGCCAGTAGTGATGGGACTAGCACAGATACGCAGTATTTT. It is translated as CASSDGTSTDTQYF. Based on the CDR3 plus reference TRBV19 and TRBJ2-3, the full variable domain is DGGITQSPKYLFRKEGQNVTLSCEQNLNHDAMYWYRQDPGQGLRLIYYSQIVNDFQKGDIAEGYSVSREKKESFPLTVTSAQKNPTAFYLCASSDGTSTDTQYFGPGTRLTVL.

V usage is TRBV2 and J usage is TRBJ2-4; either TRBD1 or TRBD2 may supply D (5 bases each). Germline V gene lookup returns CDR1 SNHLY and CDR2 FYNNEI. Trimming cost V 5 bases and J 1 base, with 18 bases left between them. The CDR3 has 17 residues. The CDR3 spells CASSPTGPRSAKNIQYF. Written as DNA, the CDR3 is TGTGCCAGCAGTCCAACGGGGCCTAGAAGTGCCAAAAACATTCAGTACTTC.

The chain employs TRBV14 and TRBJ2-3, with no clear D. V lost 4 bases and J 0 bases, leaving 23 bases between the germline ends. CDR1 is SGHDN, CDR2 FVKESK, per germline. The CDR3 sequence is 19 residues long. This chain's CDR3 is CASSPNRIRAGASTDTQYF. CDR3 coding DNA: TGTGCCAGCAGCCCCAACCGCATTCGGGCAGGAGCTAGCACAGATACGCAGTATTTT.

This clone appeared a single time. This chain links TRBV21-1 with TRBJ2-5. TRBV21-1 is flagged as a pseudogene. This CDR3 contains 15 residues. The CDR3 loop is CASSKEGGTQETQYF. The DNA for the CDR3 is TGTGCCAGCAGCAAAGAAGGGGGGACTCAAGAGACCCAGTACTTC.

The CDR3 DNA reads TGTGCCAGCAGTTGGGACTGGAAGCAGTTCTTC. The encoded protein is CASSWDWKQFF. The gene calls are TRBV2 and TRBJ2-1; perhaps TRBD2 as D (6 bases). CDR1 and CDR2 from the germline V gene are SNHLY and FYNNEI. Trimming cost V 5 bases and J 11 bases, with 10 bases left between them. The CDR3 contains 11 residues.

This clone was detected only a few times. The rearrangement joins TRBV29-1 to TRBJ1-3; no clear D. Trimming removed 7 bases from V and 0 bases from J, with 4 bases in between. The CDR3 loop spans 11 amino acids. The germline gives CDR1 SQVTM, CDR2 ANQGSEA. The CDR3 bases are TGCAGCGCGATCTCTGGAAACACCATATATTTT. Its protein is CSAISGNTIYF.